Following are 13 T cell receptor beta chains from one sample sequenced in a study of blood T cell repertoires in COVID-19. Sequencing used immunoSEQ multiplex PCR; TCRdb keeps in-frame clones, though not all of them. Among about 320,000 clones, around 85% were seen once, and the ten largest hold over 1.5%. Material for sequencing was PBMCs or T cells enriched from blood (not recorded which). These receptors originate from a woman between 25 and 40 years old who had been exposed to COVID-19.

This chain connects TRBV2 to TRBJ1-4; D possibly corresponds to TRBD1 (6 bases). CDR1 is SNHLY, CDR2 FYNNEI, per germline. With 6 bases removed from V and 8 bases from J, the gap between germline ends came to 19 bases. The CDR3 is 15 amino acids. Written as DNA, the CDR3 is TGTGCCAGCAGCGAGGGGCGGGGGACAAGCGAAAAACTGTTTTTT. Translated: CASSEGRGTSEKLFF.

This clone was found a few times. V and J are TRBV21-1 and TRBJ1-4; the D call TRBD1 from the table was never checked on the DNA. TRBV21-1 constitutes a pseudogene. The CDR3 runs 15 residues. CDR3 in amino acids: CASSKIRSTNEKLFF. Written as DNA, the CDR3 is TGTGCCAGCAGCAAAATCAGATCCACTAATGAAAAACTGTTTTTT.

The chain links TRBV19 to TRBJ2-3; 7 nucleotides line up with TRBD1. Germline values: CDR1 LNHDA, CDR2 SQIVND (reference sequence). After removal of 5 bases from V and 2 bases from J, the junction contained 7 bases not matched to a gene. The length of the CDR3 is 15 residues. In DNA, the CDR3 is TGTGCCAGTAGTCCAAGGGACAGAAACACAGATACGCAGTATTTT. As protein: CASSPRDRNTDTQYF.

This chain joins TRBV5-1 and TRBJ1-1; weak D call: TRBD1 (5 bases). V lost 0 bases, J lost 3 bases, and 9 bases lay in between. CDR3 length: 14 amino acids. The germline CDR1 and CDR2 sequences are SGHRS and YFSETQ. Written as DNA, the CDR3 is TGCGCCAGCAGCTTGGGGTTCAGGGACACTGAAGCTTTCTTT. Translation: CASSLGFRDTEAFF. Complete variable domain (other parts from reference TRBV5-1 and TRBJ1-1): KAGVTQTPRYLIKTRGQQVTLSCSPISGHRSVSWYQQTPGQGLQFLFEYFSETQRNKGNFPGRFSGRQFSNSRSEMNVSTLELGDSALYLCASSLGFRDTEAFFGQGTRLTVV.

Here the CDR3 reads CAWSAGQGAWGYTF. CDR3 DNA sequence: TGTGCCTGGTCTGCGGGACAGGGGGCCTGGGGCTACACCTTC. The rearrangement links TRBV30 to TRBJ1-2; 12 bases map to TRBD1. Germline CDR1 GTSNPN, CDR2 SVGIG (reference sequence). This CDR3 spans 14 amino acids. V was pared by 5 bases and J by 8 bases, with 9 bases of the junction left unmatched.

This clone appeared a single time. CDR3 protein: CASSWDGGSTDTQYF. DNA for the CDR3: TGTGCCAGCAGCTGGGATGGCGGGAGCACAGATACGCAGTATTTT. The chain employs TRBV7-3 and TRBJ2-3; a possible D gene is TRBD2 (5 bases). This CDR3 has 15 residues. The germline CDR1 and CDR2 sequences are SGHTA and FQGTGA. Trimming stripped 4 bases from V and 0 bases from J, with 11 bases between.

The chain couples TRBV6-1 to TRBJ2-7, with 9 bases fitting TRBD1. V dropped 3 bases and J dropped 4; count of bases not matched to a gene: 7. There are 15 residues in the CDR3. From germline, CDR1 is MNHNS and CDR2 SASEGT. CDR3 loop: CASSDPGQGSYEQYF. CDR3 nucleotides: TGTGCCAGCAGTGACCCGGGACAGGGATCTTACGAGCAGTACTTC.

The chain joins TRBV11-3 to TRBJ2-1; D is unresolved. The CDR3 contains 14 residues. Germline CDR1 and CDR2: SGHNT and YENEEA. Trimming removed 1 base from V and 7 bases from J, with 11 bases in between. DNA for the CDR3: TGTGCCAGCAGCTTAGGGGTAGCCCGGAATGAGCAGTTCTTC. Amino acid sequence: CASSLGVARNEQFF. Full variable domain (missing parts from reference TRBV11-3 and TRBJ2-1): EAGVVQSPRYKIIEKKQPVAFWCNPISGHNTLYWYLQNLGQGPELLIRYENEEAVDDSQLPKDRFSAERLKGVDSTLKIQPAELGDSAVYLCASSLGVARNEQFFGPGTRLTVL.

The chain joins TRBV6-1 to TRBJ1-6; D might be TRBD1 (6 bases). The length of the CDR3 is 15 residues. V lost 3 bases and J lost 7, with 13 bases in between. CDR1 is MNHNS, CDR2 SASEGT, per germline. CDR3 region: CASSDWPRGNSPLHF. The CDR3 DNA reads TGTGCCAGCAGTGATTGGCCCAGGGGAAATTCACCCCTCCACTTT.

The V gene is TRBV11-2, the J gene TRBJ2-3, with unresolved D. The V and J ends lost 0 bases and 4 bases respectively, with 5 bases between them. This CDR3 contains 13 residues. Germline V gene data show CDR1 as SGHAT and CDR2 as FQNNGV. The CDR3 region has the DNA TGTGCCAGCAGCTTAGATATTTCAGATACGCAGTATTTT. Translation gives CASSLDISDTQYF.

The chain employs TRBV7-3 and TRBJ1-1; 8 positions match TRBD1. From germline, CDR1 is SGHTA and CDR2 FQGTGA. V shed 5 bases, J shed 11 bases, and the junction held 19 bases outside the gene matches. The CDR3 spans 16 residues. The CDR3 nucleotides are TGTGCCAGCAGCCAATTTTCACCGGGACAGGCCAGTTTGGCTTTCTTT. It is translated as CASSQFSPGQASLAFF.

This chain links TRBV5-6 with TRBJ2-1; D uncertain. The germline V gene encodes CDR1 SGHDT and CDR2 YYEEEE. V was trimmed by 4 bases and J by 1 base, leaving 15 bases between them. This CDR3 spans 16 amino acids. In nucleotides, the CDR3 is TGTGCCAGCAGCCCCAGTCAGATACGATCCTACAATGAGCAGTTCTTC. This codes for CASSPSQIRSYNEQFF.

The genes are TRBV20-1 and TRBJ2-3; D is ambiguous. This CDR3 comprises 10 residues. From germline, CDR1 is DFQATT and CDR2 SNEGSKA (reference sequence). In DNA form, the CDR3 reads TGCATTTGTTACACAGATACGCAGTATTTT. It codes for CICYTDTQYF.